This TCR beta chain was obtained from a study of CD8 T cells in Susac syndrome (dated by TCRdb to the late 2010s). With respect to the entire study: Among the sequenced Susac syndrome patients, roughly six had clinically active disease and roughly 8 were in clinical remission. At blood withdrawal, Susac syndrome patients were either therapy-naive, taking corticosteroids (in some cases with IVIg as well), or taking IVIg alone. Whether CD8+ T cell activation and differentiation in Susac syndrome was antigen driven was tested using repertoire sequencing. CD8+ T cell repertoire clonality was compared between 11 to 12 healthy donors, approximately 14 Susac syndrome patients and fewer than 19 multiple sclerosis patients.

High-throughput TCR beta sequencing profiled peripheral blood CD8+ and CD4+ T cells from healthy donors, Susac syndrome patients and multiple sclerosis patients. Susac syndrome patients met recently defined diagnostic criteria for definite or probable disease. Bulk CD8+ and CD4+ T cells were purified by magnetic negative isolation, while CD8+ TEMRA cells were enriched using FACS. Blood was collected in EDTA tubes and processed within 24 hours, with PBMCs isolated through density gradient centrifugation. PBMCs intended for TCR sequencing were cryopreserved in liquid nitrogen and were subsequently thawed in a 37 degrees C water bath. A purity of at least 90% was achieved for sorted or isolated CD4+, CD8+ and CD8+ TEMRA cells. RNA was extracted with the RNeasy kit and roughly 0.45 to 1 ug was reverse transcribed using random hexamers. The immunoSEQ multiplex PCR assay, which covers 54 Vbeta and 13 Jbeta segments, was used to amplify TCR beta CDR3 regions. To correct PCR amplification bias, a synthetic template baseline was used for both primer optimization and computational correction. For the original study's pipeline: Reads were assigned to V, D and J genes according to IMGT and analyzed in immunoSEQ Analyzer, with only productive sequences retained. Clonality was computed as one minus Shannon entropy normalized by log2 of the number of productive unique sequences. For each patient and control, public and private clones were evaluated within the 100 most prevalent clones. Clones were defined as Susac-specific when absent from the healthy and MS cohorts, from fewer than 1,300 published viral clones and from other ImmuneACCESS disease sequences. TCRdb itself trimmed the public reads at Q25 with fastp, ran MiXCR and retained productive beta chains. Merged by CDR3 protein, the rows form single entries marked with the most common genes and DNA. The V and J calls follow TCRdb's processing rather than the paper's. This sample is represented by 80,000 to 90,000 distinct CDR3 sequences; over 90% of them were singletons. The ten largest make up roughly 0.46% of the sample.

The sample holds one count of this clonotype. Its antigen is unknown. No much larger clone exists at a distance of one base, and base qualities are not known. One read yields weak evidence. The germline V gene (reference sequence) sets CDR1 to LNHDA and CDR2 to SQIVND. Trimmed from V: 4 bases; trimmed from J: 8 bases; junction bases lacking a gene match: 8. Including the terminal cysteine and phenylalanine, the CDR3 comprises 16 residues. Only the CDR3 DNA stays, 48 bases, in frame from base 1. Study-level results and caveats: In the total CD8+ and CD8+ TEMRA repertoires, around 17 and five Susac-specific public clones, respectively, were identified. The number of individuals in the TCR sequencing and HLA analysis was recognized as being relatively small. Susac syndrome CD8+ repertoires showed clonal expansion, highest in CD8+ TEMRA cells and greater in clinically active than remitting patients.

The chain is encoded by TRBV19 joined to TRBJ2-1; 13 middle bases align to TRBD2. This sequence was found in a human donor with Susac syndrome. The material sequenced was CD8+ T cells from PBMCs. The encoded CDR3 is CASSTRTSGRLDEQFF. The sequence in DNA is TGTGCCAGTAGTACCAGGACTAGCGGGAGATTGGATGAGCAGTTCTTC.